Many counts were recorded for the clone carrying this T cell receptor (beta chain). This specimen comes from a study of T cells in Graves' hyperthyroidism and ophthalmopathy. Trimming at V came to 7 bases and at J to 7 bases, leaving 5 bases not matched to a gene. The CDR3 is 14 amino acids. The PBMCs were taken from around 9 ml of fresh peripheral blood. RNA transcripts provided the source from which TCR beta CDR3 regions were amplified. With the HTBI primer set, the TCR CDR3 went through a first round of RT-PCR. MiXCR, applied by TCRdb to the multiplex PCR reads, yields one record per CDR3 protein. The sample yields 350,000 to 400,000 distinct CDR3 sequences, 19% seen once.

This clonotype originated in a woman between 18 and 29 years old with Graves' hyperthyroidism. What was sequenced was blood. The V and J genes are TRBV12-3 or TRBV12-4 and TRBJ2-4; 12 nucleotides line up with TRBD1. The CDR3 reads CASNPGQGANIQYF. CDR3 DNA: TGTGCCAGCAATCCGGGACAGGGGGCCAACATTCAGTACTTC.